The 10 T cell receptor beta chains below all came from one sample that was sequenced in a study of Graves' ophthalmopathy and Graves' hyperthyroidism. Amplification targeted the TCR beta CDR3 regions, with RNA transcripts as the source material. The authors performed first-round RT-PCR with HTBI primers and then a second-round multiplex PCR. MiXCR, applied by TCRdb to the multiplex PCR reads, yields one record per CDR3 protein. The sample shows around 1.1 million distinct CDR3 sequences, around a third of them seen only once. The sequenced sample consisted of peripheral blood or thyroid tissue (not recorded which). Every receptor here comes from an adult man with Graves' hyperthyroidism.

This clonotype was detected a few times. The J gene is TRBJ2-5, the V gene TRBV24-1, with a tentative D call TRBD1 (6 bases). The CDR3 spans 13 residues. CDR1 is KGHDR and CDR2 is SFDVKD in the germline V gene. V was clipped by 1 base and J by 7 bases, with 9 bases between them. The CDR3 DNA reads TGTGCCACCAGTGATTTTGGGGGCGGGACCCAGTACTTC. This translates into CATSDFGGGTQYF.

This clonotype was seen repeatedly, ten times or more. V and J are TRBV10-3 and TRBJ1-2; weak D call: TRBD1 (5 bases). The CDR3 is made up of 13 amino acids. Germline CDR1 is ENHRY and CDR2 is SYGVKD. The germline V and J ends were trimmed by 3 bases and 4 bases, with 9 bases remaining between them. The DNA for the CDR3 is TGTGCCATCAGTGATCCCGGGACCTATGGCTACACCTTC. Its translation: CAISDPGTYGYTF.

This clonotype was counted ten times or more. This chain joins TRBV7-2 and TRBJ2-7; the match to TRBD1 covers 8 bases. J gave up 1 base and V 6 bases, and 5 bases lay outside the gene matches. Germline V gene sequence: CDR1 SGHTA, CDR2 FQGNSA. This CDR3 region has 14 residues. The CDR3 here is CASRWTGSSYEQYF. The CDR3 coding sequence is TGTGCCAGCAGATGGACAGGGTCATCCTACGAGCAGTACTTC.

The V gene is TRBV20-1, the J gene TRBJ2-5; 8 bases map to TRBD2. Germline assignment: CDR1 DFQATT and CDR2 SNEGSKA (reference sequence). The CDR3 runs to 10 residues. DNA of the CDR3: TGCAAGCCGGGGGGGCGGACCCAGTACTTC. This codes for CKPGGRTQYF.

Only one count was recorded for this clonotype. CDR3 sequence (DNA): TGCAGTGCTCCCCCAGGGGACGGTAATTCACCCCTCCACTTT. This gives the protein CSAPPGDGNSPLHF. The V and J genes are TRBV20-1 and TRBJ1-6; maybe TRBD1 (6 bases). Trimming removed 5 bases at V and 6 bases at J, with 14 bases between. The CDR3 has 14 residues. The germline V gene encodes CDR1 DFQATT and CDR2 SNEGSKA (reference sequence).

This clonotype showed up many times. The CDR3 coding sequence is TGCGCCAGCAGCCAAGTAGGAGGGGCCCATGGCTACACCTTC. Translation: CASSQVGGAHGYTF. The chain joins TRBV4-1 to TRBJ1-2, with TRBD1 as a possible D gene (5 bases). The CDR3 loop spans 14 amino acids. Germline lookup yields CDR1 MGHRA and CDR2 YSYEKL. V was shortened by 1 base and J by 6 bases, with 12 bases between the two germline ends.

The V call is TRBV2, the J call TRBJ2-7; D is undetermined. Trimming removed 8 bases from V and 0 bases from J, with 17 bases in between. The CDR3 totals 15 residues. The V gene's germline CDR1 is SNHLY and CDR2 FYNNEI. CDR3 coding DNA: TGTGCCAGCTCCTCCTTAAGCGCGAGCTCCTACGAGCAGTACTTC. This encodes CASSSLSASSYEQYF.

This clonotype was recorded only once. CDR3: CASSTGIEKLFF. DNA of the CDR3: TGTGCCAGCAGCACCGGGATCGAAAAACTGTTTTTT. This sequence joins TRBV7-7 and TRBJ1-4, with no clear D. From germline, CDR1 is SSHAT and CDR2 FNYEAQ (reference sequence). Trimming stripped 5 bases from V and 8 bases from J, with 9 bases between. This CDR3 is built from 12 residues.

This clonotype was counted at least ten times. The chain couples TRBV5-6 to TRBJ2-5; possible D gene TRBD1, 6 bases. Germline V gene sequence: CDR1 SGHDT, CDR2 YYEEEE. The ends were cut back, 6 bases at V and 5 bases at J, with 14 bases in the middle. CDR3 length: 13 amino acids. This CDR3 reads CASNDYRVETQYF. The CDR3 coding sequence is TGTGCCAGCAACGACTACAGGGTTGAGACCCAGTACTTC.

This clonotype was picked up many times. V usage is TRBV11-2 and J usage is TRBJ1-6; D call uncertain. CDR3 length: 14 residues. The germline V and J ends were trimmed by 3 bases and 5 bases, with 8 bases remaining between them. Germline V gene sequence: CDR1 SGHAT, CDR2 FQNNGV. CDR3 nucleotides: TGTGCCAGCAGCTTCGGCAGTGATAATTCACCCCTCCACTTT. As protein: CASSFGSDNSPLHF.